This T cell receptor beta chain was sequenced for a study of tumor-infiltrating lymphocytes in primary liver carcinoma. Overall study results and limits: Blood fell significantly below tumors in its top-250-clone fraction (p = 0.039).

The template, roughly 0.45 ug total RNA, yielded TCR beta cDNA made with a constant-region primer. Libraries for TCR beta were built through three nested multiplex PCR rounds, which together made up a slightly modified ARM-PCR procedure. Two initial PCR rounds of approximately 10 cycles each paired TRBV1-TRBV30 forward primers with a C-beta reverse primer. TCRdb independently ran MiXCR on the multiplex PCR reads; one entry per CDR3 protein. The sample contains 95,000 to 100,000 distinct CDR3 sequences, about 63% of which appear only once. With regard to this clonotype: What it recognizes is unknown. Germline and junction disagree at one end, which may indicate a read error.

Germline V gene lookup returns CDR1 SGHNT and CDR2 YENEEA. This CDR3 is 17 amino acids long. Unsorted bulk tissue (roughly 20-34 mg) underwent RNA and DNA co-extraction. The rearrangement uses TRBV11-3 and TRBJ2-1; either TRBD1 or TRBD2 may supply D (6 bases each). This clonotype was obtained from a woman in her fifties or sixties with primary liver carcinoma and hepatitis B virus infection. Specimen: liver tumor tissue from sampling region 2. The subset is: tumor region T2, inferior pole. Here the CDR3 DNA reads TGTGCCAGCGGCTTAGGTAGGGGGGAGTGGGGTCTCGATGAGCAGTTCTTC. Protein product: CASGLGRGEWGLDEQFF.